This TCR beta chain was retrieved from a study of T cell changes during pregnancy in multiple sclerosis. Only in-frame clones appear in the TCRdb table, and some are missing; sequencing was by immunoSEQ multiplex PCR. The sample contains roughly 61,000 clones, just under 90% of which appear only once. The CDR3 sequence is 15 residues long. Losses at the gene ends were 3 bases for V and 6 bases for J; bases not matched to a gene: 10. From germline, CDR1 is SGHTA and CDR2 FQGNSA. The TCR originated in a female donor in good health, enrolled as a control in a pregnancy study. The sample consisted of peripheral blood, taken in the first trimester of pregnancy. The chain has TRBV7-2 and TRBJ2-7, with 8 bases aligning to TRBD1. CDR3: CASSFKRDRTGEQYF. The CDR3 DNA is TGTGCCAGCAGCTTTAAAAGGGACAGGACGGGCGAGCAGTACTTC.